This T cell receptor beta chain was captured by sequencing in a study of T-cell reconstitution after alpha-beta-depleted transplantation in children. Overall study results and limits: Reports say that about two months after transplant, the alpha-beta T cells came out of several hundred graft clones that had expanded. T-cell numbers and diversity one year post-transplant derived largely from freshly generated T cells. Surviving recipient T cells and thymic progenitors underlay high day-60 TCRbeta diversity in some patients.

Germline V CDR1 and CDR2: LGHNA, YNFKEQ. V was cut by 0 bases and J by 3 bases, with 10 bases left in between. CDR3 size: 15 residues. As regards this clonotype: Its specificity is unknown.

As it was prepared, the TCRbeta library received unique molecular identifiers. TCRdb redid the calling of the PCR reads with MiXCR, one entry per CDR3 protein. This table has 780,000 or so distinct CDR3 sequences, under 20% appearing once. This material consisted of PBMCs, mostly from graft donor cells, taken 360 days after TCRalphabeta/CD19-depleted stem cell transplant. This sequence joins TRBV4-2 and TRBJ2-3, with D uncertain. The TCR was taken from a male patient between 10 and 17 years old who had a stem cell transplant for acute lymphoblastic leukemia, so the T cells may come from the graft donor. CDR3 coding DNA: TGTGCCAGCAGCCAAGATGCGTCTGCGACAGATACGCAGTATTTT. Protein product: CASSQDASATDTQYF.